This passage covers 18 T cell receptor beta chains from one sample sequenced in a study of cytotoxic CD8 clonotypes in ibrutinib-treated CLL. Sequencing was performed with immunoSEQ multiplex PCR; in TCRdb, only in-frame clones are kept and a portion is missing. The sample has about 130,000 clones; around three quarters are singletons. The sample here was PBMCs, taken after 12 months of ibrutinib treatment. The receptors shown here come from a human donor with chronic lymphocytic leukemia.

In DNA form, the CDR3 reads TGTGCCAGCATGATACTAGCGGACGATTACAATGAGCAGTTCTTC. Translation: CASMILADDYNEQFF. The rearrangement uses TRBV6-5 and TRBJ2-1; 8 bases match TRBD2. The CDR3 covers 15 residues. CDR1 and CDR2 (germline): MNHEY, SVGAGI. Unmatched junction bases numbered 9, after V lost 7 bases and J lost 4 bases.

This rearrangement joins TRBV10-1 to TRBJ2-7, with a possible D match to TRBD1 (6 bases). Deletions cut 3 bases from V and 2 bases from J, with 14 bases between. This CDR3 is built from 15 residues. Germline V lookup: CDR1 WNHNN, CDR2 SYGVQD (reference sequence). In DNA, the CDR3 is TGCGCCAGCAGTGACACAGGGCCTGTACCCTACGAGCAGTACTTC. The encoded protein is CASSDTGPVPYEQYF.

The chain joins TRBV7-2 to TRBJ2-3, with 9 bases lining up with TRBD1. The CDR3 runs to 15 residues. J lost 5 bases, V lost 5 bases, and 8 bases had no gene match. Per germline, CDR1 SGHTA and CDR2 FQGNSA. CDR3 protein: CASSIGTGRVDTQYF. The CDR3 DNA reads as TGTGCCAGCAGCATAGGGACAGGGCGAGTAGATACGCAGTATTTT.

The chain links TRBV9 to TRBJ2-5; 8 bases align to TRBD2. This CDR3 region has 13 residues. Germline V gives CDR1 SGDLS, CDR2 YYNGEE. The J segment lost 3 bases and the V segment lost 3 bases, leaving 1 base of the junction unmatched. The CDR3 DNA follows: TGTGCCAGCAGCGCGGGACTAGAAGAGACCCAGTACTTC. Its translation is CASSAGLEETQYF.

The gene calls are TRBV7-2 and TRBJ1-1, with 7 bases matching TRBD1. The CDR3 is 14 amino acids. The V and J ends lost 3 bases and 3 bases, in that order; junction bases with no gene match: 4. Germline CDR1 is SGHTA and CDR2 is FQGNSA. Written as DNA, the CDR3 is TGTGCCAGCAGCTTGACAGGGTCCCACACTGAAGCTTTCTTT. Protein sequence: CASSLTGSHTEAFF.

This clone was seen once. V and J are TRBV10-3 and TRBJ2-7, with TRBD2 matching over 14 bases. Losses at the gene ends were 6 bases for V and 2 bases for J; bases not matched to a gene: 6. Germline CDR1 ENHRY, CDR2 SYGVKD. CDR3 length: 16 residues. The CDR3 DNA reads as TGTGCCATCAGAGGGACTAGCGGGAGTCGAACCTACGAGCAGTACTTC. This gives the protein CAIRGTSGSRTYEQYF.

On this clone: An end of the junction differs from the germline gene, which may be a read error. The chain uses TRBV20-1 and TRBJ2-7; 9 bases map to TRBD1. The CDR3 is 9 residues long. Germline-derived CDR1 and CDR2 are DFQATT and SNEGSKA (reference sequence). The CDR3 is CRLGQGGDF. DNA for the CDR3: TGCAGGCTGGGACAGGGAGGAGACTTC.

The chain combines TRBV7-6 with TRBJ2-7; TRBD2 matches 15 bases. Trimming cost V 4 bases and J 6 bases; bases outside gene matches: 10. This CDR3 has 17 residues. From germline, CDR1 is SGHVS and CDR2 FNYEAQ. The chain's CDR3 is CASSYGLAGGPVGEQYF. As DNA, the CDR3 is TGTGCCAGCAGCTATGGACTAGCGGGAGGGCCCGTGGGCGAGCAGTACTTC. Full variable domain (outside the CDR3, taken from reference TRBV7-6 and TRBJ2-7): GAGVSQSPRYKVTKRGQDVALRCDPISGHVSLYWYRQALGQGPEFLTYFNYEAQQDKSGLPNDRFSAERPEGSISTLTIQRTEQRDSAMYRCASSYGLAGGPVGEQYFGPGTRLTVT.

This chain uses TRBV13 with TRBJ2-7; no clear D gene. Between the trimmed V and J ends, which lost 1 base and 2 bases, there was a span of 9 bases. Germline-derived CDR1 and CDR2 are PRHDT and FYEKMQ (reference sequence). This CDR3 contains 14 residues. The DNA for the CDR3 is TGTGCCAGCAGCTTAGTTCCGGGCGCCTACGAGCAGTACTTC. Translating gives CASSLVPGAYEQYF.

This clone came up a few times. The chain employs TRBV5-1 and TRBJ1-1, with D tentatively TRBD1 (5 bases). The CDR3 consists of 14 residues. Trimming cost V 3 bases and J 0 bases, with 9 bases left between them. The germline V gene encodes CDR1 SGHRS and CDR2 YFSETQ. The CDR3 DNA reads as TGCGCCAGCAGCTCAACAGGTGTGAACACTGAAGCTTTCTTT. Protein product: CASSSTGVNTEAFF.

The chain is built from TRBV7-9 and TRBJ1-1; D call uncertain. Germline V gene data show CDR1 as SEHNR and CDR2 as FQNEAQ (reference sequence). The V end lost 5 bases, the J end lost 10 bases, and 17 bases lay between the germline ends. This CDR3 is 13 amino acids long. CDR3 DNA: TGTGCCAGCAGCCTTTACTCCGAATCCGGAGCTTTCTTT. It is translated as CASSLYSESGAFF.

The CDR3 DNA reads as TGCGCCAGCAGCTTTGACGTTTCAGATACGCAGTATTTT. Its translation: CASSFDVSDTQYF. The V gene is TRBV5-1, the J gene TRBJ2-3; no firm D call. Germline lookup yields CDR1 SGHRS and CDR2 YFSETQ. This CDR3 region has 13 residues. Trimming pared 2 bases from V and 4 bases from J, leaving 8 bases between.

The chain is built from TRBV7-2 and TRBJ1-2, with D uncertain. V was trimmed by 5 bases and J by 1 base, leaving 11 bases between them. This CDR3 comprises 14 residues. The germline CDR1 and CDR2 sequences are SGHTA and FQGNSA. The CDR3 protein is CASSLMRSNYGYTF. CDR3 coding DNA: TGTGCCAGCAGCCTTATGAGGAGTAACTATGGCTACACCTTC. Based on the CDR3 plus reference TRBV7-2 and TRBJ1-2, the full variable domain is GAGVSQSPSNKVTEKGKDVELRCDPISGHTALYWYRQSLGQGLEFLIYFQGNSAPDKSGLPSDRFSAERTGGSVSTLTIQRTQQEDSAVYLCASSLMRSNYGYTFGSGTRLTVV.

The CDR3 here is CASSIKQGTGDYSYEQYF. CDR3 bases: TGTGCCAGCAGCATCAAGCAAGGGACAGGGGACTACTCCTACGAGCAGTACTTC. The chain joins TRBV7-6 to TRBJ2-7; 10 positions match TRBD1. The CDR3 consists of 18 residues. V gave up 5 bases and J gave up 0 bases; unmatched junction bases: 13. Germline V gene sequence: CDR1 SGHVS, CDR2 FNYEAQ.

This chain joins TRBV4-2 and TRBJ1-1, with 7 bases fitting TRBD1. V lost 3 bases to trimming and J lost 4 bases; unmatched junction nucleotides: 5. The CDR3 totals 14 residues. CDR1 and CDR2 (germline): LGHNA, YNFKEQ. CDR3 sequence (DNA): TGTGCCAGCAGCCAGGGGGGACAGCGCACTGAAGCTTTCTTT. Translated: CASSQGGQRTEAFF.

V usage is TRBV9 and J usage is TRBJ2-7; D is uncertain. There are 18 residues in the CDR3. Germline V lookup: CDR1 SGDLS, CDR2 YYNGEE. V lost 4 bases, J lost 0 bases, and 23 bases lay in between. The CDR3 DNA is TGTGCCAGCAGCCCGACCGGTCTTTGGGATGAGAGCTCCTACGAGCAGTACTTC. Amino acid sequence: CASSPTGLWDESSYEQYF.

This rearrangement joins TRBV19 to TRBJ1-2; TRBD1 matches at 11 bases. CDR1 is LNHDA and CDR2 is SQIVND in the germline V gene (reference sequence). This CDR3 contains 16 residues. V shed 3 bases and J 5 bases; nucleotides not matched to a gene: 8. Written as DNA, the CDR3 is TGTGCCAGTAGTATGGGCCTGGGACAGGGGGTATATGGCTACACCTTC. The encoded protein is CASSMGLGQGVYGYTF.

This sequence joins TRBV5-4 and TRBJ1-2, with unresolved D. V was shortened by 4 bases and J by 5 bases, with 12 bases between the two germline ends. Germline lookup yields CDR1 SGHNT and CDR2 YYREEE (reference sequence). The CDR3 is 13 amino acids. CDR3 loop: CASSRGGNYGYTF. In nucleotides, the CDR3 is TGTGCCAGCAGCCGAGGAGGGAATTATGGCTACACCTTC.